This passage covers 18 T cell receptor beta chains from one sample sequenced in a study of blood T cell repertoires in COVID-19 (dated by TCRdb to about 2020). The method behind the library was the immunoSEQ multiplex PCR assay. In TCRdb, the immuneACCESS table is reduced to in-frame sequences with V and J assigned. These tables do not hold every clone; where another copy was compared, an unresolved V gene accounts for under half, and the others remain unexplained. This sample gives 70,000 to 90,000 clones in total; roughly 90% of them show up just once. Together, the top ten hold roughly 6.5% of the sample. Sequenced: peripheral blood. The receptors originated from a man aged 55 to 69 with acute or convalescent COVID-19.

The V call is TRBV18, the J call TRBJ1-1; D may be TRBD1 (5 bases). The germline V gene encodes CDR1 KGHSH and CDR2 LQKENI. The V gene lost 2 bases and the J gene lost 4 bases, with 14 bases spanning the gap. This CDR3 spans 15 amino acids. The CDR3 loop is CASSPKGSRTTEAFF. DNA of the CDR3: TGTGCCAGCTCACCAAAGGGGTCCCGAACCACTGAAGCTTTCTTT. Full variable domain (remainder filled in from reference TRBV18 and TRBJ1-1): NAGVMQNPRHLVRRRGQEARLRCSPMKGHSHVYWYRQLPEEGLKFMVYLQKENIIDESGMPKERFSAEFPKEGPSILRIQQVVRGDSAAYFCASSPKGSRTTEAFFGQGTRLTVV.

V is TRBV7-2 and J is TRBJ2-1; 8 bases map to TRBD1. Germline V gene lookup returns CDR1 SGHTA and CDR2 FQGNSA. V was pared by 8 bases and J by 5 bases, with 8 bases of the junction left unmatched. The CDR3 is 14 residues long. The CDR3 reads CASGRDRINNEQFF. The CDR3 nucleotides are TGTGCCAGCGGCCGGGACAGGATCAACAATGAGCAGTTCTTC.

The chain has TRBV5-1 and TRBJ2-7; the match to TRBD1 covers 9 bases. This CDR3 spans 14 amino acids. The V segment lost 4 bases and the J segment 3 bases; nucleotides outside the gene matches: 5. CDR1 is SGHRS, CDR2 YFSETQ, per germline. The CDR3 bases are TGCGCCAGCAGCATGGGACAGGGAAGCTACGAGCAGTACTTC. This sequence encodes CASSMGQGSYEQYF.

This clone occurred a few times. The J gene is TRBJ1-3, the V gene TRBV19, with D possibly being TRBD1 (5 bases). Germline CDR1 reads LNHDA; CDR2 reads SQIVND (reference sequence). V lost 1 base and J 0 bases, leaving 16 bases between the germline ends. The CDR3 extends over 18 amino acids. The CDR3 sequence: CASSIGIAGAFSGNTIYF. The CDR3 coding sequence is TGTGCCAGTAGTATAGGAATCGCTGGGGCATTCTCTGGAAACACCATATATTTT.

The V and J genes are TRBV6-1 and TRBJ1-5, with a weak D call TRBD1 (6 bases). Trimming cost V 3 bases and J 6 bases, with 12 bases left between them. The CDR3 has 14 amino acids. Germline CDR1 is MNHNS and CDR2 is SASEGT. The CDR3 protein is CASSDSGASQPQHF. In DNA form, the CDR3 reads TGTGCCAGCAGTGATTCAGGGGCGAGTCAGCCCCAGCATTTT.

The CDR3: CASSLGRAGRFYNEQFF. The DNA for the CDR3 is TGCGCCAGCAGCTTGGGGCGCGCGGGGAGATTCTACAATGAGCAGTTCTTC. The chain carries TRBV5-1 and TRBJ2-1, with D perhaps matching TRBD2 (6 bases). From germline, CDR1 is SGHRS and CDR2 YFSETQ. The germline V and J ends were trimmed by 0 bases and 3 bases, with 16 bases remaining between them. This CDR3 spans 17 amino acids.

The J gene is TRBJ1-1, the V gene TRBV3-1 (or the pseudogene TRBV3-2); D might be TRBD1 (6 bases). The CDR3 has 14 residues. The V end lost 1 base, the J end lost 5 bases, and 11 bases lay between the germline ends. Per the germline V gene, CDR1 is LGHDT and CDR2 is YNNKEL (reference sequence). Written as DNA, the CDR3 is TGTGCCAGCAGCCAAGGGGGGGGGCTGACTGAAGCTTTCTTT. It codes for CASSQGGGLTEAFF.

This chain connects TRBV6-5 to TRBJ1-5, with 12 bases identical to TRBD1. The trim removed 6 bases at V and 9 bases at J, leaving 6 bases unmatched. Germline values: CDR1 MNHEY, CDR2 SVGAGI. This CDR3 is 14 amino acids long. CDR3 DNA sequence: TGTGCCAGCAGGGGACAGGGGGCGGGTTGGCCCCAGCATTTT. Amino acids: CASRGQGAGWPQHF.

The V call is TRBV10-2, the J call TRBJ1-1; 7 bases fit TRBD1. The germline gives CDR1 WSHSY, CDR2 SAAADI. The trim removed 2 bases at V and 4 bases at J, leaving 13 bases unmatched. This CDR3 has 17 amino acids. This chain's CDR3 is CASSETGNRGWTTEAFF. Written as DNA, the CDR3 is TGCGCCAGCAGTGAGACCGGAAACAGGGGATGGACCACTGAAGCTTTCTTT.

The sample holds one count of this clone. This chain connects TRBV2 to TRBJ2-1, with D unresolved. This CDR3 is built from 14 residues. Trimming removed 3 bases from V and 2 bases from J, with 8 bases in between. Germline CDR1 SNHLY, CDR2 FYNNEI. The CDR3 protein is CASSEIRTYNEQFF. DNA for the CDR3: TGTGCCAGCAGTGAGATTAGAACCTACAATGAGCAGTTCTTC. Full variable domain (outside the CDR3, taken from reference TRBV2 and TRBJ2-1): EPEVTQTPSHQVTQMGQEVILRCVPISNHLYFYWYRQILGQKVEFLVSFYNNEISEKSEIFDDQFSVERPDGSNFTLKIRSTKLEDSAMYFCASSEIRTYNEQFFGPGTRLTVL.

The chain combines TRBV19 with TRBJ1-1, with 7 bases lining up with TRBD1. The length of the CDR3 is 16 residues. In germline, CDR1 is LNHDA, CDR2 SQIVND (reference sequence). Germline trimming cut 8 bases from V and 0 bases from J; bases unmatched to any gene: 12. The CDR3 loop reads CASRSLDRAMNTEAFF. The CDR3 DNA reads TGTGCCAGTCGTTCTCTAGACAGGGCAATGAACACTGAAGCTTTCTTT.

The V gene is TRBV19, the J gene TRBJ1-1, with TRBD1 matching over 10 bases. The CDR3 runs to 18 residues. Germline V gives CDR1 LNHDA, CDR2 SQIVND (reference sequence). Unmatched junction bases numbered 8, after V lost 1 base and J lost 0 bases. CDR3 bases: TGTGCCAGTAGTATAGGGACAGGGGGGGTAACAATGAACACTGAAGCTTTCTTT. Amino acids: CASSIGTGGVTMNTEAFF.

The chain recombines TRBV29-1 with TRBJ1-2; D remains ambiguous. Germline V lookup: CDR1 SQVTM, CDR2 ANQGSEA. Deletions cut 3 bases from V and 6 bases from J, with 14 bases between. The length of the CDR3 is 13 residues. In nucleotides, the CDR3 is TGCAGCGTTGATTCGAGTACGGAGAATGGCTACACCTTC. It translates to CSVDSSTENGYTF.

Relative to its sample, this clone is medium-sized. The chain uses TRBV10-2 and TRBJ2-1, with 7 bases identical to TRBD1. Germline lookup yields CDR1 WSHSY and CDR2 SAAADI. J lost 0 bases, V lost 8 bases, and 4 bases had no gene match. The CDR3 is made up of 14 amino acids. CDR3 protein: CASGGQSSYNEQFF. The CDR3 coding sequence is TGCGCCAGCGGGGGACAGAGCTCCTACAATGAGCAGTTCTTC.

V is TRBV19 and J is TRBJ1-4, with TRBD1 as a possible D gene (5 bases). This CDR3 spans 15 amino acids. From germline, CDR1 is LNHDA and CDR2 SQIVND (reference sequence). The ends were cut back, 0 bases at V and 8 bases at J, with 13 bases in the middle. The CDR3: CASSIDGGKGEKLFF. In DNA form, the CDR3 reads TGTGCCAGTAGTATAGACGGGGGTAAAGGGGAAAAACTGTTTTTT.

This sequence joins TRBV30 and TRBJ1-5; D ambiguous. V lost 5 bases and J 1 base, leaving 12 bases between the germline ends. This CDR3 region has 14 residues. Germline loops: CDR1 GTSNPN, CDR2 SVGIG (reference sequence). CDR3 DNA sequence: TGTGCCTGGGGGAGACATGGAAGCAATCAGCCCCAGCATTTT. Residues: CAWGRHGSNQPQHF.

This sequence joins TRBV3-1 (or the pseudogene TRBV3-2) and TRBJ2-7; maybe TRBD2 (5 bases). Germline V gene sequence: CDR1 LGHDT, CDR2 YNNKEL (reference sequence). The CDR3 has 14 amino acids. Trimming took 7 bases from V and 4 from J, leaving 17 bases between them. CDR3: CASTLGSSGYEQYF. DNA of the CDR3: TGTGCCAGCACCCTGGGGAGCTCTGGGTACGAGCAGTACTTC.

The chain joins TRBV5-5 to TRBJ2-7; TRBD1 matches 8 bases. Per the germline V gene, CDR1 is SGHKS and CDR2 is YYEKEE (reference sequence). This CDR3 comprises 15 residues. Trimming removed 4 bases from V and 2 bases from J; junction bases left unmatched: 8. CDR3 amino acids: CASSHRQGRAYEQYF. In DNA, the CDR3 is TGTGCCAGCAGCCACCGACAGGGGCGGGCCTACGAGCAGTACTTC.